Below, one T cell receptor beta chain is given with its context. What it recognizes is unknown. TCRdb reanalysed the 5' RACE reads using MiXCR and keeps one entry per CDR3 protein. The table includes roughly 280,000 distinct CDR3 sequences, 8.2% detected once. CDR1 is DFQATT and CDR2 is SNEGSKA in the germline V gene (reference sequence). This CDR3 comprises 13 residues. Trimming removed 6 bases from V and 3 bases from J, with 14 bases in between. This entry belongs to a study of T-cell memory formation after mild COVID-19. Study background: TCR clusters showed largely donor specificity. General study results and limits: CD4+ contracting clones were mainly CM and EM; CD8+ ones, EMRA. CD4/CD8 balance held among clones contracting day 15 to 85, and later expanders leaned CD4+. For second-wave clones that peaked at day 37, SARS-CoV-2 specificity went unverified.

The chain recombines TRBV20-1 with TRBJ1-2; a weak D match, TRBD1 (6 bases). The receptor comes from a man aged 18-30 years who had mild COVID-19 (a few samples of this study predate the infection). Cell type and time point are not known. Sample: PBMCs or a T cell subset sorted from them (not recorded which). The CDR3 DNA reads as TGCAGTGCCATCGCAGGGGTGGACTATGGCTACACCTTC. It translates to CSAIAGVDYGYTF.